This T cell receptor beta chain was retrieved from a study of T cells in localized non-small cell lung cancer. Study-wide results and caveats: Heterogeneity remains possible because sequencing was limited to only one tumor region. Median detection of top 100 tumor clones in adjacent lung was over 45 clones. Exceeding tumor, uninvolved adjacent lung had the highest T cell clonality. The study linked higher blood T cell density to longer overall survival.

The table came from immunoSEQ multiplex PCR; TCRdb's copy has only in-frame clones and leaves some out. The table lists about 40,000 clones, around nine tenths of them singletons. Of note for this clone: Its antigen is currently unknown.

Germline lookup yields CDR1 SGHNT and CDR2 YENEEA. The V segment lost 4 bases and the J segment 1 base; nucleotides outside the gene matches: 2. This CDR3 comprises 14 residues. The rearrangement links TRBV11-3 to TRBJ2-7, with 9 bases fitting TRBD1. The sequencing used peripheral blood, collected before any cancer treatment. The origin of this receptor is a man aged 18 to 50 with stage I lung adenocarcinoma. CDR3 in DNA: TGTGCCAGCAGCTCCGGGACAGGGTCCTACGAGCAGTACTTC. It specifies CASSSGTGSYEQYF.